The 17 T cell receptor beta chains listed next were all sequenced from one sample in a study of T cells in Graves' hyperthyroidism and ophthalmopathy. RNA transcripts were the template for amplifying TCR beta CDR3 regions. A set of HTBI primers served as the primers for a first-round RT-PCR of the TCR CDR3. TCRdb processed the multiplex PCR reads anew with MiXCR; each CDR3 protein has one entry. Here the sample spans about 300,000 distinct CDR3 sequences, roughly 19% being singletons. The sequencing input was blood. Receptors originate from a middle-aged man with Graves' ophthalmopathy.

This clonotype was seen repeatedly, ten times or more. The rearrangement uses TRBV5-1 and TRBJ1-4; D perhaps matches TRBD1 (5 bases). This CDR3 has 15 amino acids. With 1 base removed from V and 4 bases from J, the gap between germline ends came to 11 bases. Germline values: CDR1 SGHRS, CDR2 YFSETQ. The CDR3 nucleotides read TGCGCCAGCAGCTTGCAGGGAGGGCATAATGAAAAACTGTTTTTT. This codes for CASSLQGGHNEKLFF.

This clonotype was picked up many times. V usage is TRBV30 and J usage is TRBJ2-7; D ambiguous. CDR3 length equals 14 residues. V gave up 4 bases and J gave up 2 bases, with 15 bases separating them. Per the germline V gene, CDR1 is GTSNPN and CDR2 is SVGIG (reference sequence). The CDR3 nucleotides are TGTGCCTGGATGGGATCTACCTTAACCTACGAGCAGTACTTC. Amino acids: CAWMGSTLTYEQYF.

This clonotype was recorded at least ten times. The chain couples TRBV27 to TRBJ1-1; D is undetermined. Trimming took 0 bases from V and 5 from J, leaving 10 bases between them. Germline loops: CDR1 MNHEY, CDR2 SMNVEV (reference sequence). The CDR3 runs 14 residues. In nucleotides, the CDR3 is TGTGCCAGCAGTTTATCGGGGATTTGGACTGAAGCTTTCTTT. This sequence encodes CASSLSGIWTEAFF.

This clonotype was seen at least ten times. The V call is TRBV2, the J call TRBJ2-3; a possible D gene is TRBD2 (5 bases). CDR3 size: 12 residues. Germline V gene lookup returns CDR1 SNHLY and CDR2 FYNNEI. Trimming cost V 7 bases and J 8 bases, with 13 bases left between them. CDR3 sequence: CASIKWEPTQYF. CDR3 DNA sequence: TGTGCCAGCATCAAGTGGGAGCCTACGCAGTATTTT.

This clonotype has at least ten counts. The chain joins TRBV12-3 or TRBV12-4 to TRBJ2-1, with 7 bases fitting TRBD1. The ends lost 6 bases at V and 5 bases at J; junction bases unmatched: 4. This CDR3 comprises 13 residues. CDR3 in amino acids: CASRPGQDNEQFF. The CDR3 DNA sequence: TGTGCCAGCAGACCCGGACAGGACAATGAGCAGTTCTTC.

V and J are TRBV12-3 or TRBV12-4 and TRBJ2-1; 11 bases are shared with TRBD2. Trimming at V came to 6 bases and at J to 7 bases, leaving 8 bases not matched to a gene. CDR3 length equals 15 residues. CDR3 sequence (DNA): TGTGCCAGCAGAGTCGGTAGCGGGAGGGGAAATGAGCAGTTCTTC. Amino acids: CASRVGSGRGNEQFF.

This clonotype was seen a handful of times. The rearrangement joins TRBV12-3 or TRBV12-4 to TRBJ2-7, with 7 bases matching TRBD2. V gave up 2 bases and J gave up 2 bases; unmatched junction bases: 3. This CDR3 has 14 residues. The CDR3 protein is CASSLQAGTYEQYF. The CDR3 coding sequence is TGTGCCAGCAGTTTACAAGCGGGAACCTACGAGCAGTACTTC.

This clonotype was observed a handful of times. The rearrangement joins TRBV29-1 to TRBJ1-5, with D hard to call. Germline CDR1 reads SQVTM; CDR2 reads ANQGSEA. V shed 4 bases and J shed 7 bases, with 14 bases lying between them. The CDR3 is made up of 13 amino acids. The CDR3 here is CSVGMEGKQPQHF. The CDR3 DNA reads TGCAGCGTTGGGATGGAAGGGAAGCAGCCCCAGCATTTT.

This clonotype was counted ten times or more. The V gene is TRBV27, the J gene TRBJ1-5; 7 bases map to TRBD1. This CDR3 has 17 residues. Looked up from germline, CDR1 is MNHEY and CDR2 is SMNVEV (reference sequence). V shed 2 bases, J shed 1 base, and the junction held 8 bases outside the gene matches. The CDR3 loop reads CASSLNGRGSSNQPQHF. The CDR3, as DNA: TGTGCCAGCAGTTTAAATGGCAGGGGGTCGAGCAATCAGCCCCAGCATTTT.

This clonotype was counted at least ten times. The chain links TRBV30 to TRBJ2-7, with a possible D match to TRBD1 (6 bases). Germline-derived CDR1 and CDR2 are GTSNPN and SVGIG (reference sequence). The CDR3 covers 13 residues. V shed 4 bases and J shed 5 bases, with 15 bases lying between them. The CDR3 protein is CAWTGDWGHEQYF. The CDR3 DNA sequence: TGTGCCTGGACTGGTGATTGGGGGCACGAGCAGTACTTC.

This clonotype was seen many times. The gene calls are TRBV30 and TRBJ2-7; D unresolved. This CDR3 contains 12 residues. CDR1 is GTSNPN, CDR2 SVGIG, per germline (reference sequence). Trimming left V 0 bases short and J 4 bases short, with 7 bases between. The CDR3 reads CAWSVPRYEQYF. CDR3 DNA sequence: TGTGCCTGGAGTGTACCGCGGTACGAGCAGTACTTC.

This chain joins TRBV5-6 and TRBJ2-1; possibly TRBD1 or TRBD2 for D (5 bases each). The germline V and J ends were trimmed by 4 bases and 8 bases, with 10 bases remaining between them. From germline, CDR1 is SGHDT and CDR2 YYEEEE. This CDR3 is built from 12 residues. CDR3 amino acids: CASSPQGDEQFF. The CDR3 DNA follows: TGTGCCAGCAGCCCCCAGGGAGATGAGCAGTTCTTC.

V is TRBV20-1 and J is TRBJ2-1; TRBD2 aligns across 9 bases. CDR3 size: 15 residues. V gave up 4 bases and J gave up 4 bases; unmatched junction bases: 8. The germline V gene has CDR1 DFQATT and CDR2 SNEGSKA (reference sequence). The DNA for the CDR3 is TGCAGTGCTATAGCGGGAGAAAGGGTATACAATGAGCAGTTCTTC. This sequence encodes CSAIAGERVYNEQFF.

The chain combines TRBV7-2 with TRBJ1-2; D gene uncertain. CDR1 is SGHTA and CDR2 is FQGNSA in the germline V gene. V lost 5 bases and J lost 9, with 16 bases in between. This CDR3 region has 13 residues. For the CDR3, the DNA is TGTGCCAGCAGCCGCTCAGATGAATATAGCTACACCTTC. It specifies CASSRSDEYSYTF.

Note on this clonotype: Since a much larger clone is just one base distant, this may be a read error. V is TRBV10-1 and J is TRBJ2-2; no clear D. The germline V and J ends were trimmed by 3 bases and 4 bases, with 12 bases remaining between them. Germline loops: CDR1 WNHNN, CDR2 SYGVQD (reference sequence). The CDR3 extends over 15 amino acids. The CDR3 bases are TGCGCCAGCAGTGATACGAGTTTGGGCACCGGGGAGCTGTTTTTT. It specifies CASSDTSLGTGELFF.

The rearrangement uses TRBV5-4 and TRBJ1-2; TRBD1 agrees at 10 bases. The V gene's germline CDR1 is SGHNT and CDR2 YYREEE (reference sequence). V lost 6 bases, J lost 2 bases, and 4 bases stayed unmatched. This CDR3 is 14 amino acids long. CDR3 coding DNA: TGTGCCAGCACCAGGACAGGGGGAAACTATGGCTACACCTTC. As protein: CASTRTGGNYGYTF.

Turning to this clonotype: Since a much larger clone is just one base distant, this may be a read error. V usage is TRBV20-1 and J usage is TRBJ1-1; the match to TRBD1 covers 8 bases. This CDR3 region has 14 residues. V lost 6 bases and J lost 0; bases outside the gene matches: 6. Per germline, CDR1 DFQATT and CDR2 SNEGSKA (reference sequence). The DNA for the CDR3 is TGCAGTGCCACGGACAGGGAGTTGAACACTGAAGCTTTCTTT. Protein product: CSATDRELNTEAFF.